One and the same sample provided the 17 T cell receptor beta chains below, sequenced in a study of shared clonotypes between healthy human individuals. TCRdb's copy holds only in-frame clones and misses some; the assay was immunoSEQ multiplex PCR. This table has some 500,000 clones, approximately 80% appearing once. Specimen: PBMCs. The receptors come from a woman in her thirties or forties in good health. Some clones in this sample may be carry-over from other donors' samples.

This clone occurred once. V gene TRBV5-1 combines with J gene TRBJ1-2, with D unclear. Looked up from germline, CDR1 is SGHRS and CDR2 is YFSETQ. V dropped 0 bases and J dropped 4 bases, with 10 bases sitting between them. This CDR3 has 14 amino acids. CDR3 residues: CASSLAIGPYGYTF. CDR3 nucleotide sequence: TGCGCCAGCAGCTTGGCAATAGGCCCCTATGGCTACACCTTC.

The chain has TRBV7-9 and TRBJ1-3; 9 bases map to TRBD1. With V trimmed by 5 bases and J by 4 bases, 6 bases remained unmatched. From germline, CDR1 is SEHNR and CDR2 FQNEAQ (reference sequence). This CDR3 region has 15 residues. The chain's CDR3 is CASSPRTGEGNTIYF. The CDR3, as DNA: TGTGCCAGCAGCCCCAGGACAGGGGAGGGAAACACCATATATTTT.

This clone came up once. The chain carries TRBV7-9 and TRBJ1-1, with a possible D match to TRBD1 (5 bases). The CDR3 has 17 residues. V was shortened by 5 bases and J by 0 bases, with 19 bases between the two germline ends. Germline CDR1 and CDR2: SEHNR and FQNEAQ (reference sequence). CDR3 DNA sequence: TGTGCCAGCAGCCCGGCCGGGACCGAGGTAATGAACACTGAAGCTTTCTTT. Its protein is CASSPAGTEVMNTEAFF.

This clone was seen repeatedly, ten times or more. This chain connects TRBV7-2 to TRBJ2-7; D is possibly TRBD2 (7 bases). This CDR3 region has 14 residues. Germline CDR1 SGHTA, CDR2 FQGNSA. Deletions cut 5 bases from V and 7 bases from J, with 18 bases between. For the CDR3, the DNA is TGTGCCAGCAGCCCCGGCGGGGGCCCCTTAGAGCAGTACTTC. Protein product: CASSPGGGPLEQYF.

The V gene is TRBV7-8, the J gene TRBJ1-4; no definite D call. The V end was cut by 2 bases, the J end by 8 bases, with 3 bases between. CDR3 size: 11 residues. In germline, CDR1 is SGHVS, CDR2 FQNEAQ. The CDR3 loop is CASSLSEKLFF. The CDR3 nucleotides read TGTGCCAGCAGCTTAAGCGAAAAACTGTTTTTT.

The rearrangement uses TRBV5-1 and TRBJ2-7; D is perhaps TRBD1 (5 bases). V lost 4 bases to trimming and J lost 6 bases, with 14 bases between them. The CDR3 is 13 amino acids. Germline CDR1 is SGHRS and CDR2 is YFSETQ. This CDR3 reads CASSPDIRGEQYF. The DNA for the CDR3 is TGCGCCAGCAGCCCGGACATCCGAGGCGAGCAGTACTTC.

This chain's CDR3 is CASIRDKSSYEQYF. The CDR3 nucleotides read TGTGCCAGCATCCGGGACAAGAGCTCCTACGAGCAGTACTTC. V gene TRBV28 combines with J gene TRBJ2-7; weak D call: TRBD1 (6 bases). Germline CDR1 reads MDHEN; CDR2 reads SYDVKM. The CDR3 has 14 amino acids. V lost 7 bases and J 0 bases, leaving 13 bases between the germline ends.

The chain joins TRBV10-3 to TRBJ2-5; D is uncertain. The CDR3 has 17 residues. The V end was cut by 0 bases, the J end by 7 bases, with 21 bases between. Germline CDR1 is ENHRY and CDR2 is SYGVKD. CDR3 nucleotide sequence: TGTGCCATCAGTGAGTCACGGACCGGATCGACGGTAGGGACCCAGTACTTC. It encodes CAISESRTGSTVGTQYF.

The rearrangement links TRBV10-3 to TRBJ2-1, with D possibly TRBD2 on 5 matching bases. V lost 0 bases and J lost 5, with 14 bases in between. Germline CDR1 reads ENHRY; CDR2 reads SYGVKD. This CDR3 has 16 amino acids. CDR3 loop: CAISESRVQSNNEQFF. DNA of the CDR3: TGTGCCATCAGTGAGTCGAGGGTGCAGTCCAACAATGAGCAGTTCTTC.

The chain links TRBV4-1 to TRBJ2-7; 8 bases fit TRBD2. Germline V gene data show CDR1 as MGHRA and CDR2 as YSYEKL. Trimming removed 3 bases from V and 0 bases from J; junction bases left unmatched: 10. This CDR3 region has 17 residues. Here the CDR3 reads CASSHIGPGGFSYEQYF. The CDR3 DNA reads TGCGCCAGCAGCCATATCGGACCGGGAGGGTTCTCCTACGAGCAGTACTTC.

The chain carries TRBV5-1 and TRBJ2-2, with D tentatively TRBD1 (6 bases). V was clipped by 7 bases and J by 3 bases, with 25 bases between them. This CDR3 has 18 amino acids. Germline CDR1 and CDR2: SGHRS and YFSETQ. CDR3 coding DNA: TGCGCCAGCTCAACAGGGACGTTCTTCGAGATTCACACCGGGGAGCTGTTTTTT. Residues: CASSTGTFFEIHTGELFF.

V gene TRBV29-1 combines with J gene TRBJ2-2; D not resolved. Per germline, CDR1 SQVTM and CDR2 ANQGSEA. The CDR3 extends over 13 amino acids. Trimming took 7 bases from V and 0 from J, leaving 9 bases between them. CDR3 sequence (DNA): TGCAGCGGTACTACGTCGAACACCGGGGAGCTGTTTTTT. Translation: CSGTTSNTGELFF.

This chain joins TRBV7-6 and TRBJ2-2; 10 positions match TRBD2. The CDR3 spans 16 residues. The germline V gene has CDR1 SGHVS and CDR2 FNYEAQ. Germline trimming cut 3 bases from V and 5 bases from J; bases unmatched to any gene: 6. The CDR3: CASSLGLAGATGELFF. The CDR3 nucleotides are TGTGCCAGCAGCTTGGGGCTAGCGGGAGCTACCGGGGAGCTGTTTTTT.

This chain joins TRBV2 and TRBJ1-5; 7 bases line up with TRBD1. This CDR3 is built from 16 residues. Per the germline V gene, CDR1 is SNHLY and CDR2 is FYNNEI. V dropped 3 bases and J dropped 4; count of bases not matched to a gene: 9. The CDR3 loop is CASSEEGALNNQPQHF. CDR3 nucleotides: TGTGCCAGCAGTGAGGAGGGGGCGCTAAATAATCAGCCCCAGCATTTT.

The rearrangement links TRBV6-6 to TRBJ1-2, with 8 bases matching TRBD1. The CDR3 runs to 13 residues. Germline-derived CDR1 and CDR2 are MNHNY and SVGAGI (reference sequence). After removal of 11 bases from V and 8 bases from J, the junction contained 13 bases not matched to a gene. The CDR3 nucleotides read TGTGCCGGCGGACAGGGCCTAGATAGCGGCTACACCTTC. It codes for CAGGQGLDSGYTF.

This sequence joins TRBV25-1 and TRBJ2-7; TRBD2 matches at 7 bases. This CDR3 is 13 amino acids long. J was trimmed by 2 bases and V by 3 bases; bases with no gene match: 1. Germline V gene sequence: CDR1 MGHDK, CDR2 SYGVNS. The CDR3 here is CASSEGGTYEQYF. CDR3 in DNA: TGTGCCAGCAGTGAGGGGGGGACCTACGAGCAGTACTTC.

The CDR3 sequence is CASSASLTGTNTGELFF. The CDR3 nucleotides read TGTGCCAGCAGCGCCTCCTTGACAGGGACGAACACCGGGGAGCTGTTTTTT. The chain has TRBV9 and TRBJ2-2, with TRBD1 matching over 7 bases. V lost 3 bases, J lost 0 bases, and 8 bases stayed unmatched. Germline V gene data show CDR1 as SGDLS and CDR2 as YYNGEE. The CDR3 has 17 residues.